Presented here are 29 T cell receptor beta chains from one specimen sequenced in a study of T cell repertoires in cytomegalovirus infection. Each CDR3 protein gets one entry after TCRdb re-called the reads with MiXCR. The profile shows roughly 500,000 distinct CDR3 sequences, 10% to 12% of them singletons. The sequencing sample was made of PBMCs. The source is a human donor in good health (CMV status not recorded). Some clones in this sample may be carry-over from other donors' samples.

Details on this clonotype: Possible read error: a much larger clone is one base away. CDR3 bases: TGTGCCAGCAGCTCAGGACTGGTCGGTGCCTACGTGCAGTACTTC. Amino acids: CASSSGLVGAYVQYF. The rearrangement uses TRBV7-9 and TRBJ2-7, with D possibly matching TRBD2 (5 bases). Germline CDR1 and CDR2: SEHNR and FQNEAQ (reference sequence). The CDR3 consists of 15 residues.

This clonotype was counted ten times or more. The V and J genes are TRBV3-1 and TRBJ1-1; the D is unclear. CDR3 length equals 13 residues. V lost 4 bases, J lost 1 base, and 7 bases lay in between. CDR1 LGHDT and CDR2 YNNKEL come from the germline V gene (reference sequence). In DNA form, the CDR3 reads TGTGCCAGCAGCCCAATTGGGAACACTGAAGCTTTCTTT. It specifies CASSPIGNTEAFF. The full variable domain, in which reference TRBV3-1 and TRBJ1-1 provide the parts outside the CDR3, is DTAVSQTPKYLVTQMGNDKSIKCEQNLGHDTMYWYKQDSKKFLKIMFSYNNKELIINETVPNRFSPKSPDKAHLNLHINSLELGDSAVYFCASSPIGNTEAFFGQGTRLTVV.

The rearrangement links TRBV5-4 to TRBJ2-1; D may correspond to TRBD1 or TRBD2 (5 bases each). CDR3 length: 17 residues. Trimming removed 3 bases at V and 10 bases at J, with 26 bases between. Germline V gene sequence: CDR1 SGHNT, CDR2 YYREEE (reference sequence). The CDR3 reads CASSSPTQGPHPKEQFF. CDR3 nucleotide sequence: TGTGCCAGCAGCTCCCCCACCCAGGGACCCCACCCCAAGGAGCAGTTCTTC.

The chain has TRBV3-1 and TRBJ2-1; D remains ambiguous. This CDR3 has 13 residues. CDR1 is LGHDT and CDR2 is YNNKEL in the germline V gene (reference sequence). The ends were cut back, 1 base at V and 8 bases at J, with 9 bases in the middle. CDR3 sequence reads: CASSQVITYEQFF. The CDR3 DNA sequence: TGTGCCAGCAGCCAAGTGATAACCTATGAGCAGTTCTTC.

This clonotype was detected once. The J gene is TRBJ2-1, the V gene TRBV7-6, with TRBD2 matching 12 bases. This CDR3 has 18 residues. The germline V gene has CDR1 SGHVS and CDR2 FNYEAQ. Trimming at V came to 2 bases and at J to 10 bases, leaving 15 bases not matched to a gene. Here the CDR3 DNA reads TGTGCCAGCAGCTTAAACCTCCGACTAGCGGGAGATCATTTCGAGCAGTTCTTC. Residues: CASSLNLRLAGDHFEQFF.

This clonotype was recorded at least ten times. V gene TRBV6-6 combines with J gene TRBJ2-1, with TRBD1 matching over 7 bases. The ends lost 2 bases at V and 5 bases at J; junction bases unmatched: 3. The CDR3 spans 14 residues. From germline, CDR1 is MNHNY and CDR2 SVGAGI (reference sequence). Here the CDR3 reads CASSYRDRHNEQFF. In nucleotides, the CDR3 is TGTGCCAGCAGTTACCGGGACAGACACAATGAGCAGTTCTTC.

This clonotype was recorded at least ten times. CDR3: CSARRTGNTGELFF. The CDR3 DNA reads as TGCAGTGCTAGGAGGACTGGGAACACCGGGGAGCTGTTTTTT. The chain combines TRBV20-1 with TRBJ2-2; D might be TRBD2 (5 bases). Germline V lookup: CDR1 DFQATT, CDR2 SNEGSKA (reference sequence). The CDR3 extends over 14 amino acids. The germline V and J ends were trimmed by 3 bases and 1 base, with 9 bases remaining between them.

This clonotype was found many times. CDR3 residues: CASGRPPEAFF. CDR3 nucleotides: TGCGCCAGCGGCCGGCCTCCGGAAGCTTTCTTT. The chain recombines TRBV10-2 with TRBJ1-1; D not resolved. The CDR3 sequence is 11 residues long. CDR1 and CDR2 from the germline V gene are WSHSY and SAAADI. Trimming took off 8 bases at V and 8 bases at J, with 12 bases between the two ends.

This clonotype was seen only a few times. The chain recombines TRBV14 with TRBJ2-3; 8 bases fit TRBD2. Unmatched junction bases numbered 4, after V lost 4 bases and J lost 1 base. CDR1 is SGHDN, CDR2 FVKESK, per germline. This CDR3 has 15 amino acids. CDR3 in DNA: TGTGCCAGCAGCCCCCTGACTAGCGGCACAGATACGCAGTATTTT. Its translation is CASSPLTSGTDTQYF. The whole variable domain, filled in from reference TRBV14 and TRBJ2-3, reads EAGVTQFPSHSVIEKGQTVTLRCDPISGHDNLYWYRRVMGKEIKFLLHFVKESKQDESGMPNNRFLAERTGGTYSTLKVQPAELEDSGVYFCASSPLTSGTDTQYFGPGTRLTVL.

There are a few counts of this clonotype. The J gene is TRBJ1-2, the V gene TRBV5-1; perhaps TRBD1 as D (6 bases). Trimming stripped 2 bases from V and 4 bases from J, with 12 bases between. CDR1 and CDR2 from the germline V gene are SGHRS and YFSETQ. CDR3 length: 14 residues. The CDR3 nucleotides read TGCGCCAGCAGCTTCGAAGGACAGAGCTATGGCTACACCTTC. The encoded protein is CASSFEGQSYGYTF.

This clonotype has at least ten counts. The genes are TRBV20-1 and TRBJ1-5; the match to TRBD1 covers 7 bases. This CDR3 region has 15 residues. Unmatched junction bases numbered 11, after V lost 6 bases and J lost 3 bases. Germline loops: CDR1 DFQATT, CDR2 SNEGSKA (reference sequence). The CDR3 sequence: CSALRQGASNQPQHF. DNA for the CDR3: TGCAGTGCCCTCCGACAGGGAGCTTCCAATCAGCCCCAGCATTTT.

The sample holds many counts of this clonotype. V usage is TRBV7-3 and J usage is TRBJ2-1; a weak D match, TRBD2 (6 bases). CDR3 size: 18 residues. CDR1 and CDR2 from the germline V gene are SGHTA and FQGTGA. The V end lost 2 bases, the J end lost 7 bases, and 24 bases lay between the germline ends. For the CDR3, the DNA is TGTGCCAGCAGCTTACGGGCGGTCGGGGGAAGTTGGGGGAATGAGCAGTTCTTC. It is translated as CASSLRAVGGSWGNEQFF.

Many counts were recorded for this clonotype. The genes are TRBV7-9 and TRBJ2-2; the match to TRBD1 covers 7 bases. Germline assignment: CDR1 SEHNR and CDR2 FQNEAQ (reference sequence). J lost 2 bases, V lost 0 bases, and 3 bases had no gene match. The CDR3 is 16 residues long. The CDR3 nucleotides are TGTGCCAGCAGCTTAGCGACAGGGAGTAACACCGGGGAGCTGTTTTTT. This sequence encodes CASSLATGSNTGELFF.

There are a few counts of this clonotype. V and J are TRBV10-3 and TRBJ2-7; 14 bases match TRBD2. The germline V gene encodes CDR1 ENHRY and CDR2 SYGVKD. Unmatched junction bases numbered 5, after V lost 3 bases and J lost 7 bases. There are 15 residues in the CDR3. The CDR3 spells CAISDGTSGSSEQYF. CDR3 sequence (DNA): TGTGCCATCAGTGACGGGACTAGCGGGAGCAGTGAGCAGTACTTC.

This clonotype was seen ten or more times. The chain joins TRBV12-3 or TRBV12-4 to TRBJ1-2, with D perhaps TRBD1 (5 bases). Trimming cost V 6 bases and J 5 bases, with 10 bases left between them. The CDR3 runs to 12 residues. CDR3 protein: CASSQTVYGYTF. The CDR3 bases are TGTGCCAGCAGCCAGACAGTTTATGGCTACACCTTC.

The CDR3 is CASSQLAGDTQYF. The CDR3 DNA follows: TGTGCCAGCAGCCAGCTAGCGGGAGATACGCAGTATTTT. The chain recombines TRBV5-4 with TRBJ2-3, with TRBD2 matching 8 bases. The CDR3 is 13 residues long. Trimming cost V 4 bases and J 5 bases; bases outside gene matches: 3. From germline, CDR1 is SGHNT and CDR2 YYREEE (reference sequence).

The genes are TRBV5-4 and TRBJ2-1; the D is unclear. V dropped 3 bases and J dropped 7 bases, with 11 bases sitting between them. The germline V gene has CDR1 SGHNT and CDR2 YYREEE (reference sequence). CDR3 length equals 13 residues. Here the CDR3 DNA reads TGTGCCAGCAGCTCAGGACCCATTAATGAGCAGTTCTTC. Protein sequence: CASSSGPINEQFF.

V is TRBV9 and J is TRBJ2-7; maybe TRBD2 (6 bases). Germline values: CDR1 SGDLS, CDR2 YYNGEE. The CDR3 sequence is 13 residues long. Trimming removed 3 bases from V and 5 bases from J, with 12 bases in between. CDR3 sequence (DNA): TGTGCCAGCAGCGGCGGGGTTTCTAACGAGCAGTACTTC. It translates to CASSGGVSNEQYF. The full variable domain, with the rest looked up from reference TRBV9 and TRBJ2-7, is DSGVTQTPKHLITATGQRVTLRCSPRSGDLSVYWYQQSLDQGLQFLIQYYNGEERAKGNILERFSAQQFPDLHSELNLSSLELGDSALYFCASSGGVSNEQYFGPGTRLTVT.

This clonotype was seen repeatedly, ten times or more. This chain connects TRBV7-9 to TRBJ2-7, with D perhaps TRBD1 (8 bases). V lost 4 bases and J lost 2, with 12 bases in between. CDR1 is SEHNR and CDR2 is FQNEAQ in the germline V gene (reference sequence). CDR3 length: 14 residues. The CDR3 nucleotides are TGTGCCAGCAGCTCACAGGGGGGGGCCTACGAGCAGTACTTC. It yields the protein CASSSQGGAYEQYF.

V and J are TRBV6-5 and TRBJ2-3; D possibly corresponds to TRBD2 (5 bases). The CDR3 is 16 amino acids. CDR1 MNHEY and CDR2 SVGAGI come from the germline V gene. Trimming stripped 6 bases from V and 2 bases from J, with 18 bases between. CDR3 sequence reads: CASSSPTRGATDTQYF. In nucleotides, the CDR3 is TGTGCCAGCAGCTCCCCGACCCGGGGAGCCACAGATACGCAGTATTTT.

In this sample, this clonotype turned up many times. V is TRBV12-3 or TRBV12-4 and J is TRBJ1-2; D ambiguous. Trimming cost V 6 bases and J 0 bases, with 8 bases left between them. The CDR3 contains 13 residues. The CDR3 DNA reads TGTGCCAGCAGACCGGGAGCTAACTATGGCTACACCTTC. The encoded protein is CASRPGANYGYTF.

This clonotype was found many times. The chain uses TRBV3-1 and TRBJ2-2, with D hard to call. This CDR3 has 13 residues. V lost 5 bases, J lost 3 bases, and 7 bases lay in between. From germline, CDR1 is LGHDT and CDR2 YNNKEL (reference sequence). DNA for the CDR3: TGTGCCAGCAGCGGGGATTACACCGGGGAGCTGTTTTTT. It is translated as CASSGDYTGELFF.

This clonotype has ten or more counts. The chain is built from TRBV10-3 and TRBJ1-5, with TRBD1 as a possible D gene (6 bases). CDR1 and CDR2 (germline): ENHRY, SYGVKD. The CDR3 is 15 residues long. The V end lost 0 bases, the J end lost 5 bases, and 11 bases lay between the germline ends. CDR3 nucleotide sequence: TGTGCCATCAGTGAGTCGCACGGGGGCGATCAGCCCCAGCATTTT. Amino acid sequence: CAISESHGGDQPQHF.

This clonotype was observed at least ten times. The chain is built from TRBV7-9 and TRBJ1-6; 7 bases fit TRBD1. Germline lookup yields CDR1 SEHNR and CDR2 FQNEAQ (reference sequence). Unmatched junction bases numbered 3, after V lost 4 bases and J lost 6 bases. There are 14 residues in the CDR3. The CDR3 DNA reads as TGTGCCAGCAGCTCCGGACAGGTTAATTCACCCCTCCACTTT. Protein: CASSSGQVNSPLHF.

This clonotype was observed many times. A read error may account for a junction end that differs from germline. The gene calls are TRBV18 and TRBJ2-7, with TRBD1 matching 8 bases. This CDR3 comprises 16 residues. Germline V gene data show CDR1 as KGHSH and CDR2 as LQKENI. The CDR3 DNA sequence: TGTGCCAGCTCTCCACGCAGGGGGCTTTTTCCCTACGAGCAGTACTTC. Amino acid sequence: CASSPRRGLFPYEQYF.

CDR3 region: CSVATGKSGNTIYF. CDR3 in DNA: TGCAGCGTTGCGACAGGGAAATCGGGAAACACCATATATTTT. The chain has TRBV29-1 and TRBJ1-3, with 7 bases lining up with TRBD1. Germline CDR1 reads SQVTM; CDR2 reads ANQGSEA. V shed 4 bases and J 4 bases; nucleotides not matched to a gene: 7. The CDR3 sequence is 14 residues long. The whole variable domain, remainder taken from reference TRBV29-1 and TRBJ1-3, is SAVISQKPSRDICQRGTSLTIQCQVDSQVTMMFWYRQQPGQSLTLIATANQGSEATYESGFVIDKFPISRPNLTFSTLTVSNMSPEDSSIYLCSVATGKSGNTIYFGEGSWLTVV.

This clonotype occurred many times. The chain is built from TRBV7-8 and TRBJ1-5; the D is unclear. Trimming pared 2 bases from V and 5 bases from J, leaving 7 bases between. The CDR3 covers 13 residues. The germline V gene encodes CDR1 SGHVS and CDR2 FQNEAQ. CDR3 DNA: TGTGCCAGCAGCTTAAAGCCGGATCAGCCCCAGCATTTT. Its translation: CASSLKPDQPQHF.

This clonotype has just a few counts. The J gene is TRBJ1-1, the V gene TRBV5-1; a weak D match, TRBD1 (6 bases). Between the trimmed V and J ends, which lost 3 bases and 6 bases, there was a span of 15 bases. Looked up from germline, CDR1 is SGHRS and CDR2 is YFSETQ. The CDR3 runs to 14 residues. In DNA form, the CDR3 reads TGCGCCAGCAGCTCACAGGGTATTGGGGCTGAAGCTTTCTTT. Residues: CASSSQGIGAEAFF.

This clonotype occurred a few times. The chain uses TRBV2 and TRBJ1-2; D is perhaps TRBD1 (5 bases). Per the germline V gene, CDR1 is SNHLY and CDR2 is FYNNEI. This CDR3 is built from 14 residues. V lost 10 bases, J lost 0 bases, and 15 bases lay in between. As DNA, the CDR3 is TGTGCCATTGGGGCAGGGATCGCTAACTATGGCTACACCTTC. Protein sequence: CAIGAGIANYGYTF.